A single sample is the source of the 29 T cell receptor beta chains below, sequenced in a study of shared clonotypes between healthy human individuals (dated by TCRdb to the early 2020s). The library was generated by the immunoSEQ multiplex PCR assay. Not all clones reach the TCRdb copy of this immuneACCESS table, which keeps in-frame sequences only. Checked studies attribute under half of the gap to unresolved V genes and leave the rest unexplained. The sample table contains about 2.3 million clones; only one count was recorded for over 85% of them. The ten most abundant clones make up 0.35% to 0.5% of the sample. Sequenced sample: naive CD4+ T cells from PBMCs. Sample cell subset or site, as interpreted from the label and publication: CD45RA+ positively selected. Receptors originate from a man younger than 30 in good health. Some clones in this sample may be carry-over from other donors' samples.

This clone appeared once. V and J are TRBV5-4 and TRBJ1-2; D not certain. The CDR3 length is 13 residues. Per germline, CDR1 SGHNT and CDR2 YYREEE (reference sequence). V shed 4 bases and J shed 0 bases, with 7 bases lying between them. Here the CDR3 reads CASSQEANYGYTF. The CDR3 region has the DNA TGTGCCAGCAGCCAGGAAGCTAACTATGGCTACACCTTC.

J is TRBJ1-1 and V is TRBV6-5; possible D gene TRBD1, 6 bases. The CDR3 consists of 15 residues. CDR1 MNHEY and CDR2 SVGAGI come from the germline V gene. Trimming cost V 6 bases and J 1 base, with 15 bases left between them. The CDR3 loop reads CASRDHRAGNTEAFF. CDR3 DNA sequence: TGTGCCAGCAGGGACCACAGGGCAGGGAACACTGAAGCTTTCTTT.

The V and J genes are TRBV19 and TRBJ1-3, with D uncertain. This CDR3 spans 15 amino acids. Trimming left V 1 base short and J 4 bases short, with 11 bases between. Germline assignment: CDR1 LNHDA and CDR2 SQIVND (reference sequence). This chain's CDR3 is CASSIGGFGGNTIYF. CDR3 bases: TGTGCCAGTAGTATAGGAGGGTTCGGCGGAAACACCATATATTTT.

The chain uses TRBV28 and TRBJ1-1; D is ambiguous. This CDR3 region has 11 residues. Germline V lookup: CDR1 MDHEN, CDR2 SYDVKM. V dropped 3 bases and J dropped 9 bases, with 8 bases sitting between them. The CDR3 DNA reads as TGTGCCAGCAGTTTGCGGCAGCAAGCTTTCTTT. Protein sequence: CASSLRQQAFF.

This chain joins TRBV7-9 and TRBJ2-3, with 7 bases aligning to TRBD1. CDR1 is SEHNR, CDR2 FQNEAQ, per germline (reference sequence). J was trimmed by 5 bases and V by 5 bases; bases with no gene match: 16. The CDR3 runs 17 residues. CDR3 sequence: CASSPNKQGSFVDTQYF. CDR3 coding DNA: TGTGCCAGCAGCCCCAACAAACAGGGGTCTTTTGTAGATACGCAGTATTTT.

A remark on this clone: Other nucleotide sequences in the sample specify the same CDR3. The J gene is TRBJ2-7, the V gene TRBV28; D gene uncertain. The CDR3 sequence is 12 residues long. Deletions cut 1 base from V and 3 bases from J, with 4 bases between. Germline V gene sequence: CDR1 MDHEN, CDR2 SYDVKM. DNA of the CDR3: TGTGCCAGCAGTTTATCCCGCTACGAGCAGTACTTC. Translated, it gives CASSLSRYEQYF.

This chain links TRBV28 with TRBJ2-5; D unclear. Trimming removed 6 bases from V and 7 bases from J, with 15 bases in between. The CDR3 totals 13 residues. Germline CDR1 and CDR2: MDHEN and SYDVKM. This chain's CDR3 is CASSPPGLATQYF. The CDR3 DNA sequence: TGTGCCAGCAGCCCCCCCGGGTTGGCGACCCAGTACTTC. The full variable domain, in which reference TRBV28 and TRBJ2-5 provide the parts outside the CDR3, is DVKVTQSSRYLVKRTGEKVFLECVQDMDHENMFWYRQDPGLGLRLIYFSYDVKMKEKGDIPEGYSVSREKKERFSLILESASTNQTSMYLCASSPPGLATQYFGPGTRLLVL.

The chain employs TRBV28 and TRBJ2-1; D gene unclear. There are 12 residues in the CDR3. The germline gives CDR1 MDHEN, CDR2 SYDVKM. The germline V and J ends were trimmed by 5 bases and 7 bases, with 9 bases remaining between them. CDR3 residues: CASSMKGNEQFF. The CDR3 DNA sequence: TGTGCCAGCAGTATGAAAGGGAATGAGCAGTTCTTC.

The sample holds one count of this clone. The V gene is TRBV12-5, the J gene TRBJ2-1; tentative D call: TRBD1 (5 bases). CDR3 length: 12 amino acids. Germline V gives CDR1 LGHNT, CDR2 FRNRAP. V was pared by 3 bases and J by 13 bases, with 13 bases between. CDR3 residues: CASGFSEDKQFF. As DNA, the CDR3 is TGTGCTAGTGGTTTTTCTGAGGACAAACAGTTCTTC.

The genes are TRBV2 and TRBJ2-7, with D perhaps TRBD1 or TRBD2 (5 bases each). Germline-derived CDR1 and CDR2 are SNHLY and FYNNEI. CDR3 length: 13 amino acids. Trimming left V 6 bases short and J 1 base short, with 10 bases between. CDR3 protein: CASSGTYSYEQYF. In nucleotides, the CDR3 is TGTGCCAGCAGCGGGACCTATTCCTACGAGCAGTACTTC.

The chain employs TRBV5-1 and TRBJ2-3; D remains ambiguous. Germline loops: CDR1 SGHRS, CDR2 YFSETQ. V was trimmed by 0 bases and J by 5 bases, leaving 10 bases between them. CDR3 length: 14 residues. DNA of the CDR3: TGCGCCAGCAGCTTGGGGACCGGGCAAGATACGCAGTATTTT. It yields the protein CASSLGTGQDTQYF.

The genes are TRBV5-6 and TRBJ1-6, with 12 bases matching TRBD1. The CDR3 loop spans 15 amino acids. Germline V gene sequence: CDR1 SGHDT, CDR2 YYEEEE. Unmatched junction bases numbered 5, after V lost 1 base and J lost 12 bases. CDR3 residues: CASSLRGQGAKPLHF. The CDR3 coding sequence is TGTGCCAGCAGCTTGAGGGGACAGGGGGCTAAACCCCTCCACTTT.

The chain recombines TRBV18 with TRBJ1-2; 9 bases map to TRBD1. Losses at the gene ends were 3 bases for V and 0 bases for J; bases not matched to a gene: 5. The CDR3 sequence is 16 residues long. CDR1 is KGHSH, CDR2 LQKENI, per germline. This chain's CDR3 is CASSPLRQGANYGYTF. In DNA form, the CDR3 reads TGTGCCAGCTCACCGCTCCGACAGGGGGCTAACTATGGCTACACCTTC.

The chain links TRBV10-1 to TRBJ1-1; D possibly corresponds to TRBD1 (6 bases). The germline gives CDR1 WNHNN, CDR2 SYGVQD (reference sequence). V dropped 4 bases and J dropped 1 base, with 13 bases sitting between them. This CDR3 spans 15 amino acids. The CDR3 coding sequence is TGCGCCAGCAGTGTGGGGGGGCTGGCGAACACTGAAGCTTTCTTT. Amino acid sequence: CASSVGGLANTEAFF.

This chain joins TRBV6-5 and TRBJ2-1; tentative D call: TRBD2 (5 bases). The CDR3 is 16 residues long. The ends were cut back, 0 bases at V and 2 bases at J, with 11 bases in the middle. CDR1 is MNHEY and CDR2 is SVGAGI in the germline V gene. CDR3 amino acids: CASSYSSSGPYNEQFF. The CDR3 coding sequence is TGTGCCAGCAGTTACTCCTCAAGCGGTCCCTACAATGAGCAGTTCTTC.

This clone came up once. The genes are TRBV11-3 and TRBJ2-2, with 7 bases fitting TRBD2. This CDR3 is built from 15 residues. From germline, CDR1 is SGHNT and CDR2 YENEEA. V dropped 6 bases and J dropped 0; count of bases not matched to a gene: 4. Here the CDR3 DNA reads TGTGCCAGCAGTGGCAGCGGGACGAACACCGGGGAGCTGTTTTTT. Translation gives CASSGSGTNTGELFF.

Comments on this clone: Other DNA sequences of this sample code for an identical CDR3. The chain recombines TRBV9 with TRBJ2-1; 9 positions agree with TRBD2. Per the germline V gene, CDR1 is SGDLS and CDR2 is YYNGEE. CDR3 size: 17 residues. Trimming at V came to 0 bases and at J to 1 base, leaving 5 bases not matched to a gene. CDR3 sequence: CASSVGVSGSSYNEQFF. The CDR3 nucleotides are TGTGCCAGCAGCGTAGGCGTTAGCGGGAGTTCCTACAATGAGCAGTTCTTC.

The chain joins TRBV15 to TRBJ2-7; TRBD2 matches 12 bases. The junction had 9 bases not matched to a gene; V was cut back by 3 bases and J by 3 bases. Germline V gene lookup returns CDR1 LNHNV and CDR2 YYDKDF (reference sequence). The CDR3 is 17 amino acids. The CDR3 spells CATSSRRQTSGSYEQYF. Written as DNA, the CDR3 is TGTGCCACCAGCAGTCGCCGACAGACTAGCGGGAGCTACGAGCAGTACTTC.

This clone was found once. The chain couples TRBV28 to TRBJ1-1; 10 bases fit TRBD1. Germline trimming cut 7 bases from V and 0 bases from J; bases unmatched to any gene: 5. CDR1 is MDHEN, CDR2 SYDVKM, per germline. The CDR3 totals 15 residues. The CDR3 DNA sequence: TGTGCCAGCACCTCGGGACAGGGGATGAACACTGAAGCTTTCTTT. It yields the protein CASTSGQGMNTEAFF.

This chain uses TRBV11-1 with TRBJ2-3, with D uncertain. Trimming removed 1 base at V and 6 bases at J, with 11 bases between. Germline V gene sequence: CDR1 SGHAT, CDR2 FQDESV (reference sequence). The length of the CDR3 is 14 residues. CDR3 in amino acids: CASSLVSLGDTQYF. The CDR3 nucleotides read TGTGCCAGCAGCTTAGTTAGCCTCGGGGATACGCAGTATTTT. The full variable domain, in which reference TRBV11-1 and TRBJ2-3 provide the parts outside the CDR3, is EAEVAQSPRYKITEKSQAVAFWCDPISGHATLYWYRQILGQGPELLVQFQDESVVDDSQLPKDRFSAERLKGVDSTLKIQPAELGDSAMYLCASSLVSLGDTQYFGPGTRLTVL.

The rearrangement joins TRBV7-6 to TRBJ2-1; 11 positions agree with TRBD2. This CDR3 is 15 amino acids long. V gave up 5 bases and J gave up 5 bases; unmatched junction bases: 5. CDR1 and CDR2 (germline): SGHVS, FNYEAQ. For the CDR3, the DNA is TGTGCCAGCAGCATCGGACTAGCGGGCAACAATGAGCAGTTCTTC. Amino acids: CASSIGLAGNNEQFF. The entire variable domain, with the rest obtained from reference TRBV7-6 and TRBJ2-1, is as follows: GAGVSQSPRYKVTKRGQDVALRCDPISGHVSLYWYRQALGQGPEFLTYFNYEAQQDKSGLPNDRFSAERPEGSISTLTIQRTEQRDSAMYRCASSIGLAGNNEQFFGPGTRLTVL.

On this clone: This sample also contains other DNA sequences that code for the same CDR3. The V call is TRBV27, the J call TRBJ2-6; D possibly corresponds to TRBD1 (6 bases). CDR1 is MNHEY, CDR2 SMNVEV, per germline (reference sequence). V lost 1 base, J lost 4 bases, and 8 bases lay in between. The CDR3 sequence is 15 residues long. The CDR3 nucleotides read TGTGCCAGCAGTTTATGGGGGACAGGGGCCAACGTCCTGACTTTC. This encodes CASSLWGTGANVLTF.

The CDR3 DNA reads as TGCAGCGTTGGTAACTACAGGGGAGGGGGCTACCAAGAGACCCAGTACTTC. Encoded protein: CSVGNYRGGGYQETQYF. The chain links TRBV29-1 to TRBJ2-5, with D possibly called TRBD1 or TRBD2 (7 bases each). Germline CDR1 SQVTM, CDR2 ANQGSEA. V lost 4 bases and J 0 bases, leaving 21 bases between the germline ends. This CDR3 is built from 17 residues.

The chain employs TRBV5-1 and TRBJ2-7; D gene unclear. Germline assignment: CDR1 SGHRS and CDR2 YFSETQ. V lost 4 bases and J lost 3, with 11 bases in between. The CDR3 covers 13 residues. The DNA of the CDR3 is TGCGCCAGCAGCCAAGGATGGGGCTACGAGCAGTACTTC. Amino acids: CASSQGWGYEQYF.

The chain has TRBV18 and TRBJ2-5; 10 nucleotides match TRBD1. Looked up from germline, CDR1 is KGHSH and CDR2 is LQKENI. The CDR3 sequence is 15 residues long. J gave up 2 bases and V 3 bases, and 3 bases lay outside the gene matches. CDR3 sequence reads: CASSPGTGVQETQYF. The CDR3 DNA sequence: TGTGCCAGCTCACCTGGGACAGGGGTTCAAGAGACCCAGTACTTC.

The rearrangement links TRBV5-1 to TRBJ2-2; D might be TRBD1 (5 bases). CDR3 length: 15 residues. Per the germline V gene, CDR1 is SGHRS and CDR2 is YFSETQ. Trimming removed 2 bases from V and 3 bases from J, with 11 bases in between. Here the CDR3 reads CASSLDGADTGELFF. The CDR3 region has the DNA TGCGCCAGCAGCTTAGATGGGGCCGACACCGGGGAGCTGTTTTTT.

The chain is built from TRBV5-6 and TRBJ2-5; 9 bases agree with TRBD2. The CDR3 sequence is 19 residues long. Germline assignment: CDR1 SGHDT and CDR2 YYEEEE. Trimming cost V 0 bases and J 4 bases; bases outside gene matches: 16. This CDR3 reads CASSLGFLTSGKTGETQYF. Here the CDR3 DNA reads TGTGCCAGCAGCTTGGGTTTTCTGACTAGCGGTAAGACCGGAGAGACCCAGTACTTC.

This clone came up once. This same CDR3 is encoded by further DNA sequences in the sample. The chain employs TRBV5-1 and TRBJ2-7; 8 bases match TRBD2. CDR3 size: 14 residues. The V gene end was trimmed by 1 base and the J gene end by 2 bases; junction bases not matched to a gene: 2. In germline, CDR1 is SGHRS, CDR2 YFSETQ. The CDR3 bases are TGCGCCAGCAGCTTGACGGGAGGGACCTACGAGCAGTACTTC. Translated: CASSLTGGTYEQYF. Supplemented by reference TRBV5-1 and TRBJ2-7, the full variable domain reads KAGVTQTPRYLIKTRGQQVTLSCSPISGHRSVSWYQQTPGQGLQFLFEYFSETQRNKGNFPGRFSGRQFSNSRSEMNVSTLELGDSALYLCASSLTGGTYEQYFGPGTRLTVT.

This clone was picked up one time. This rearrangement joins TRBV18 to TRBJ1-5, with 7 bases fitting TRBD1. The CDR3 covers 14 residues. Germline CDR1 and CDR2: KGHSH and LQKENI. V lost 3 bases and J lost 9; bases outside the gene matches: 8. DNA for the CDR3: TGTGCCAGCTCACCGGGACAGTTGGGTATGCCCCAGCATTTT. Translating it yields CASSPGQLGMPQHF.